Following are 28 T cell receptor beta chains from one sample sequenced in a study of blood T cell repertoires in COVID-19. Data came from immunoSEQ multiplex PCR; TCRdb stores just in-frame clones and leaves some out. The sample gives over 200,000 clones, about nine tenths of which show up once; 5.9% is in the top ten. The sample comprised peripheral blood. These receptors were obtained from a man of 80 years or more with acute or convalescent COVID-19.

CDR3 DNA: TGTGCCAGCAGCCGACAGGGGGTAGTCTATGGCTACACCTTC. It yields the protein CASSRQGVVYGYTF. The chain links TRBV27 to TRBJ1-2; 9 bases are a match to TRBD1. V shed 6 bases and J 4 bases; nucleotides not matched to a gene: 6. This CDR3 spans 14 amino acids. Germline lookup yields CDR1 MNHEY and CDR2 SMNVEV (reference sequence).

This sequence joins TRBV30 and TRBJ1-2, with TRBD1 matching 8 bases. V trimming: 2 bases; J trimming: 7 bases; junction bases outside the gene matches: 6. The germline V gene encodes CDR1 GTSNPN and CDR2 SVGIG (reference sequence). CDR3 length: 13 amino acids. The CDR3 DNA follows: TGTGCCTGGAGTACCCAGGGGGCTTCTGGCTACACCTTC. Protein: CAWSTQGASGYTF.

The chain combines TRBV5-1 with TRBJ2-1, with TRBD1 as a possible D gene (6 bases). Per the germline V gene, CDR1 is SGHRS and CDR2 is YFSETQ. The CDR3 length is 15 residues. V was clipped by 1 base and J by 6 bases, with 14 bases between them. CDR3: CASSLFGQPGNEQFF. The CDR3 coding sequence is TGCGCCAGCAGCTTGTTTGGACAGCCTGGCAATGAGCAGTTCTTC.

The chain has TRBV27 and TRBJ1-6, with 9 nucleotides matching TRBD1. CDR1 and CDR2 from the germline V gene are MNHEY and SMNVEV (reference sequence). This CDR3 is 17 amino acids long. Trimming removed 5 bases from V and 2 bases from J; junction bases left unmatched: 7. The CDR3 DNA is TGTGCCAGCAGTCGAGGGACAGGGAGCCCCTATAATTCACCCCTCCACTTT. Its translation: CASSRGTGSPYNSPLHF.

The chain couples TRBV18 to TRBJ2-7; maybe TRBD2 (7 bases). Germline V lookup: CDR1 KGHSH, CDR2 LQKENI. This CDR3 has 13 residues. The V gene lost 2 bases and the J gene lost 6 bases, with 11 bases spanning the gap. CDR3 in amino acids: CASSPWGGREQYF. The CDR3 bases are TGTGCCAGCTCACCATGGGGGGGCCGCGAGCAGTACTTC.

The V and J genes are TRBV28 and TRBJ1-1; perhaps TRBD1 as D (5 bases). This CDR3 has 13 amino acids. Germline V CDR1 and CDR2: MDHEN, SYDVKM. V lost 9 bases and J lost 2, with 13 bases in between. CDR3 nucleotides: TGTGCCAGTAAGACAGCAGGTAACACTGAAGCTTTCTTT. It encodes CASKTAGNTEAFF.

This clone was seen once. V gene TRBV7-9 combines with J gene TRBJ2-3; tentatively, D is TRBD1 (5 bases). This CDR3 region has 16 residues. Germline V gene sequence: CDR1 SEHNR, CDR2 FQNEAQ (reference sequence). V lost 5 bases, J lost 0 bases, and 15 bases lay in between. CDR3 amino acids: CASSAARASSTDTQYF. CDR3 in DNA: TGTGCCAGCAGCGCGGCCAGGGCCTCTAGCACAGATACGCAGTATTTT. The variable domain in full, completed from reference TRBV7-9 and TRBJ2-3, reads DTGVSQNPRHKITKRGQNVTFRCDPISEHNRLYWYRQTLGQGPEFLTYFQNEAQLEKSRLLSDRFSAERPKGSFSTLEIQRTEQGDSAMYLCASSAARASSTDTQYFGPGTRLTVL.

The J gene is TRBJ2-7, the V gene TRBV5-1; 10 bases are shared with TRBD2. J was trimmed by 6 bases and V by 4 bases; bases with no gene match: 7. Looked up from germline, CDR1 is SGHRS and CDR2 is YFSETQ. The CDR3 is 14 residues long. CDR3: CASSRTSGDGEQYF. The CDR3 nucleotides read TGCGCCAGCAGCAGGACTAGCGGAGACGGCGAGCAGTACTTC.

The CDR3 reads CASREDRVQPQHF. CDR3 nucleotide sequence: TGTGCCAGCAGGGAAGACCGGGTACAGCCCCAGCATTTT. V gene TRBV27 combines with J gene TRBJ1-5; no reliable D call. Per germline, CDR1 MNHEY and CDR2 SMNVEV (reference sequence). This CDR3 region has 13 residues. Trimming took 6 bases from V and 7 from J, leaving 13 bases between them.

The chain has TRBV24-1 and TRBJ1-2; weak D call: TRBD1 (5 bases). Germline CDR1 is KGHDR and CDR2 is SFDVKD. This CDR3 comprises 15 residues. V was cut by 5 bases and J by 7 bases, with 19 bases left in between. The CDR3 loop is CATSASGGAWVGYTF. The DNA for the CDR3 is TGTGCCACCAGTGCCTCGGGAGGGGCGTGGGTTGGCTACACCTTC.

This clone was observed once. The CDR3 sequence: CASSFPGSYGYTF. The CDR3 bases are TGTGCCAGCAGTTTCCCAGGATCATATGGCTACACCTTC. J is TRBJ1-2 and V is TRBV27, with D unresolved. The CDR3 consists of 13 residues. Per germline, CDR1 MNHEY and CDR2 SMNVEV (reference sequence). The ends were cut back, 3 bases at V and 5 bases at J, with 10 bases in the middle.

Comment on this clone: The junction does not match germline at one end; this may be a read error. DNA for the CDR3: TGTGCCAGCAGCACCGGGAACAGTGAAGCTTTCTTT. Its protein is CASSTGNSEAFF. The chain links TRBV5-6 to TRBJ1-1; D remains ambiguous. The CDR3 totals 12 residues. CDR1 and CDR2 from the germline V gene are SGHDT and YYEEEE.

The CDR3 here is CASSSRTSGGSSNTGELFF. In nucleotides, the CDR3 is TGTGCCAGCAGCTCCCGGACTAGCGGGGGCAGCTCGAACACCGGGGAGCTGTTTTTT. The chain joins TRBV11-2 to TRBJ2-2; 13 nucleotides agree with TRBD2. This CDR3 is built from 19 residues. The junction had 8 bases not matched to a gene; V was cut back by 4 bases and J by 0 bases. Germline CDR1 is SGHAT and CDR2 is FQNNGV. Full variable domain (outside the CDR3, taken from reference TRBV11-2 and TRBJ2-2): EAGVAQSPRYKIIEKRQSVAFWCNPISGHATLYWYQQILGQGPKLLIQFQNNGVVDDSQLPKDRFSAERLKGVDSTLKIQPAKLEDSAVYLCASSSRTSGGSSNTGELFFGEGSRLTVL.

This sequence joins TRBV7-6 and TRBJ2-5, with 7 bases lining up with TRBD2. CDR3 length: 16 amino acids. J was trimmed by 2 bases and V by 4 bases; bases with no gene match: 10. Germline assignment: CDR1 SGHVS and CDR2 FNYEAQ. CDR3 coding DNA: TGTGCCAGCAGCTCCCCCCTACGGGGAGGGCAAGAGACCCAGTACTTC. Translation: CASSSPLRGGQETQYF. The variable domain in full, completed from reference TRBV7-6 and TRBJ2-5, reads GAGVSQSPRYKVTKRGQDVALRCDPISGHVSLYWYRQALGQGPEFLTYFNYEAQQDKSGLPNDRFSAERPEGSISTLTIQRTEQRDSAMYRCASSSPLRGGQETQYFGPGTRLLVL.

The gene calls are TRBV10-3 and TRBJ2-2, with 7 nucleotides matching TRBD2. J gave up 0 bases and V 10 bases, and 5 bases lay outside the gene matches. Germline CDR1 and CDR2: ENHRY and SYGVKD. CDR3 size: 14 residues. The CDR3 spells CATKGLPNTGELFF. In DNA form, the CDR3 reads TGTGCCACGAAGGGACTACCGAACACCGGGGAGCTGTTTTTT.

The chain joins TRBV4-2 to TRBJ1-4, with TRBD1 matching 7 bases. CDR1 LGHNA and CDR2 YNFKEQ come from the germline V gene. The junction had 18 bases not matched to a gene; V was cut back by 1 base and J by 13 bases. CDR3 size: 17 residues. The chain's CDR3 is CASSQVRLDRTPQGLFF. In DNA, the CDR3 is TGTGCCAGCAGCCAAGTCCGATTGGACAGGACTCCCCAAGGACTGTTTTTT.

The J gene is TRBJ1-4, the V gene TRBV5-4; 9 bases agree with TRBD1. The ends lost 4 bases at V and 0 bases at J; junction bases unmatched: 10. This CDR3 has 18 residues. Germline V gene data show CDR1 as SGHNT and CDR2 as YYREEE (reference sequence). CDR3 in amino acids: CASSPGTGQGPTNEKLFF. The DNA for the CDR3 is TGTGCCAGCAGCCCGGGGACGGGACAGGGCCCAACTAATGAAAAACTGTTTTTT.

The rearrangement links TRBV3-1 (or the pseudogene TRBV3-2) to TRBJ1-1; maybe TRBD1 (5 bases). Trimming shortened V by 4 bases and J by 5 bases, and 11 bases separated the two germline ends. This CDR3 contains 13 residues. Germline V lookup: CDR1 LGHDT, CDR2 YNNKEL (reference sequence). As DNA, the CDR3 is TGTGCCAGCAGCCGGGGGGTGGGGACTGAAGCTTTCTTT. Protein product: CASSRGVGTEAFF.

Only a few counts were recorded for this clone. The chain recombines TRBV7-2 with TRBJ2-1; 9 bases agree with TRBD2. The germline gives CDR1 SGHTA, CDR2 FQGNSA. The CDR3 sequence is 16 residues long. With 6 bases clipped from V and 0 bases from J, the junction kept 6 bases outside the gene matches. The CDR3 is CASRRTSVSSYNEQFF. As DNA, the CDR3 is TGTGCCAGCAGAAGGACTAGCGTGAGCTCCTACAATGAGCAGTTCTTC.

The chain carries TRBV30 and TRBJ1-3; no reliable D call. The germline V and J ends were trimmed by 3 bases and 2 bases, with 11 bases remaining between them. This CDR3 is built from 14 residues. Germline V gene lookup returns CDR1 GTSNPN and CDR2 SVGIG (reference sequence). The CDR3 here is CAWRTGVTGNTIYF. The CDR3 DNA is TGTGCCTGGAGGACGGGTGTAACTGGAAACACCATATATTTT.

The J gene is TRBJ1-2, the V gene TRBV15, with D unclear. Germline V CDR1 and CDR2: LNHNV, YYDKDF (reference sequence). V gave up 11 bases and J gave up 4 bases, with 20 bases separating them. The CDR3 contains 14 residues. CDR3 amino acids: CASREGSGVYGYTF. CDR3 DNA sequence: TGTGCCTCAAGGGAGGGATCTGGTGTCTATGGCTACACCTTC.

The gene calls are TRBV29-1 and TRBJ1-1; the match to TRBD1 covers 7 bases. This CDR3 region has 13 residues. V lost 6 bases to trimming and J lost 0 bases; unmatched junction nucleotides: 4. The germline gives CDR1 SQVTM, CDR2 ANQGSEA. CDR3 in amino acids: CSVAGQMNTEAFF. The CDR3 DNA follows: TGCAGCGTCGCGGGACAGATGAACACTGAAGCTTTCTTT.

This clone was seen a handful of times. V gene TRBV14 combines with J gene TRBJ2-5; TRBD1 agrees at 9 bases. The V and J ends lost 5 bases and 5 bases, in that order; junction bases with no gene match: 12. The CDR3 covers 16 residues. From germline, CDR1 is SGHDN and CDR2 FVKESK. The CDR3 DNA reads as TGTGCCAGCAGCGCGGGGACAGGGAGTCCAGGGGAGACCCAGTACTTC. This translates into CASSAGTGSPGETQYF. Drawing the rest from reference TRBV14 and TRBJ2-5, the complete variable domain is EAGVTQFPSHSVIEKGQTVTLRCDPISGHDNLYWYRRVMGKEIKFLLHFVKESKQDESGMPNNRFLAERTGGTYSTLKVQPAELEDSGVYFCASSAGTGSPGETQYFGPGTRLLVL.

The rearrangement uses TRBV11-2 and TRBJ2-2, with D uncertain. The V gene lost 4 bases and the J gene lost 8 bases, with 11 bases spanning the gap. Germline CDR1 and CDR2: SGHAT and FQNNGV. CDR3 length equals 13 residues. CDR3 region: CASSWSELGELFF. The CDR3 bases are TGTGCCAGCAGCTGGAGCGAGCTGGGGGAGCTGTTTTTT.

The rearrangement links TRBV19 to TRBJ1-1; weak D call: TRBD1 (6 bases). Trimming took off 4 bases at V and 0 bases at J, with 12 bases between the two ends. The CDR3 extends over 15 amino acids. Germline V gene lookup returns CDR1 LNHDA and CDR2 SQIVND (reference sequence). CDR3 sequence: CASSRVGQLNTEAFF. CDR3 nucleotide sequence: TGTGCCAGTAGTAGGGTCGGACAGTTGAACACTGAAGCTTTCTTT.

This clone was recorded only once. The rearrangement links TRBV18 to TRBJ2-5, with 9 bases matching TRBD2. This CDR3 spans 18 amino acids. Trimming cost V 3 bases and J 3 bases; bases outside gene matches: 14. Germline V gene sequence: CDR1 KGHSH, CDR2 LQKENI. Here the CDR3 reads CASSPVGGRAGDEETQYF. In DNA, the CDR3 is TGTGCCAGCTCACCGGTCGGCGGGAGGGCCGGTGACGAAGAGACCCAGTACTTC.

This clone was seen once. V usage is TRBV30 and J usage is TRBJ2-5; no definite D call. CDR1 GTSNPN and CDR2 SVGIG come from the germline V gene (reference sequence). V was trimmed by 0 bases and J by 2 bases, leaving 13 bases between them. The CDR3 is 15 amino acids. The CDR3 protein is CAWSVFFLSQETQYF. CDR3 coding DNA: TGTGCCTGGAGTGTATTTTTCCTATCACAAGAGACCCAGTACTTC.

V and J are TRBV5-1 and TRBJ2-7, with D possibly being TRBD1 (6 bases). V shed 0 bases and J shed 4 bases, with 14 bases lying between them. The germline CDR1 and CDR2 sequences are SGHRS and YFSETQ. The CDR3 runs to 15 residues. CDR3 sequence reads: CASSLAAGQSYEQYF. The CDR3 bases are TGCGCCAGCAGCTTGGCCGCAGGACAGAGTTACGAGCAGTACTTC.